These 2 T cell receptor beta chains were sequenced from one sample in a study of T cells in localized non-small cell lung cancer. Measured with immunoSEQ multiplex PCR; TCRdb has only the in-frame clones, and not every one. The sample has approximately 2,500 clones; approximately 22% are singletons. The sequenced sample was normal lung tissue next to the tumor, obtained before any cancer treatment. Every receptor here comes from a woman aged 35 to 70 with stage I lung adenocarcinoma.

The chain joins TRBV9 to TRBJ2-7, with 9 bases matching TRBD2. The CDR3 has 14 residues. CDR1 is SGDLS and CDR2 is YYNGEE in the germline V gene. With 4 bases clipped from V and 6 bases from J, the junction kept 8 bases outside the gene matches. CDR3 protein: CASSSSGMGGEQYF. In DNA, the CDR3 is TGTGCCAGCAGCTCTAGCGGGATGGGTGGCGAGCAGTACTTC.

This rearrangement joins TRBV6-8 to TRBJ1-2; TRBD1 is a possible D gene (5 bases). This CDR3 has 12 residues. Germline loops: CDR1 MNHGY, CDR2 SAAAGT. Trimming took 7 bases from V and 4 from J, leaving 10 bases between them. CDR3 sequence (DNA): TGTGCCAGCAATGGGGGAATCTATGGCTACACCTTC. Its protein is CASNGGIYGYTF.